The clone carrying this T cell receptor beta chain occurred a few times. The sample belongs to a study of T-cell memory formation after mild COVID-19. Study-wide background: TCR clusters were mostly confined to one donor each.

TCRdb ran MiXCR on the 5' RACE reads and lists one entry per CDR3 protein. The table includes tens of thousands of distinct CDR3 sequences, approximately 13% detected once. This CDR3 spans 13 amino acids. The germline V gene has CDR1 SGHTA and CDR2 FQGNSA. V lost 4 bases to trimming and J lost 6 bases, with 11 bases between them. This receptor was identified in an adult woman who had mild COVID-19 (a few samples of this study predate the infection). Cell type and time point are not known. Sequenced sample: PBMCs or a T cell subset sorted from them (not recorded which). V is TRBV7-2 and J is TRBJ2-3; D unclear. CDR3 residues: CASSSMAPDTQYF. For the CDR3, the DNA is TGTGCCAGCAGCTCCATGGCACCGGATACGCAGTATTTT.